The 8 T cell receptor beta chains presented below share a single source sample, sequenced in a study of graft-versus-host responses after intestinal transplantation. TCRdb keeps only in-frame clones here, not all; method: immunoSEQ multiplex PCR. Among 95,000 or so clones listed, 80% to 95% were seen once. Sequenced material: PBMCs, taken 453 days after intestinal transplant. Receptor source: a human patient who received an intestinal transplant, so some T cells may come from the graft donor.

The chain couples TRBV29-1 to TRBJ1-1, with 8 bases that match TRBD1. Germline CDR1 SQVTM, CDR2 ANQGSEA. V lost 3 bases and J lost 6; bases outside the gene matches: 12. The CDR3 has 15 residues. The CDR3 DNA sequence: TGCAGCGTTGAGGATACAGGGGGGAATAACGCTGAAGCTTTCTTT. It encodes CSVEDTGGNNAEAFF.

The chain joins TRBV4-1 to TRBJ2-7; 9 bases are a match to TRBD2. The CDR3 length is 13 residues. Losses at the gene ends were 5 bases for V and 2 bases for J; bases not matched to a gene: 1. Germline V CDR1 and CDR2: MGHRA, YSYEKL. CDR3 protein: CASSSSGAYEQYF. Here the CDR3 DNA reads TGCGCCAGCAGCTCTAGCGGGGCCTACGAGCAGTACTTC.

The chain couples TRBV5-4 to TRBJ2-5, with D possibly TRBD2 on 6 matching bases. The J call may be mistaken, given a closer DNA end match to TRBJ2-7. The CDR3 has 14 amino acids. Germline assignment: CDR1 SGHNT and CDR2 YYREEE (reference sequence). The chain's CDR3 is CASSYWGDSYEQYF. The CDR3, as DNA: TGTGCCAGCAGCTACTGGGGGGACTCGTACGAGCAGTACTTC.

V and J are TRBV18 and TRBJ1-1; D unresolved. The CDR3 totals 12 residues. V lost 3 bases and J lost 1, with 3 bases in between. The germline V gene encodes CDR1 KGHSH and CDR2 LQKENI. DNA of the CDR3: TGTGCCAGCTCACCGGGGAACACTGAAGCTTTCTTT. It codes for CASSPGNTEAFF. Filled out from reference TRBV18 and TRBJ1-1, the complete variable domain reads NAGVMQNPRHLVRRRGQEARLRCSPMKGHSHVYWYRQLPEEGLKFMVYLQKENIIDESGMPKERFSAEFPKEGPSILRIQQVVRGDSAAYFCASSPGNTEAFFGQGTRLTVV.

The chain couples TRBV23-1 to TRBJ2-7; D perhaps matches TRBD1 (6 bases). TRBV23-1 is known as an ORF, though its function is uncertain. V was shortened by 0 bases and J by 5 bases, with 14 bases between the two germline ends. CDR3 size: 15 residues. For the CDR3, the DNA is TGCGCCAGCAGTCAATCCCCTACACAGGGAAACGAGCAGTACTTC. It translates to CASSQSPTQGNEQYF.

This chain connects TRBV18 to TRBJ1-1; tentative D call: TRBD1 (5 bases). There are 15 residues in the CDR3. The germline V and J ends were trimmed by 3 bases and 4 bases, with 15 bases remaining between them. Germline CDR1 is KGHSH and CDR2 is LQKENI. CDR3 amino acids: CASSPLSGGGTEAFF. In DNA, the CDR3 is TGTGCCAGCTCACCCCTATCGGGGGGGGGCACTGAAGCTTTCTTT.

This CDR3 is CASRASGGPDYGYTF. In nucleotides, the CDR3 is TGTGCCAGCCGGGCCTCAGGGGGCCCGGACTATGGCTACACCTTC. This chain links TRBV6-5 with TRBJ1-2; 8 bases match TRBD1. J lost 3 bases, V lost 8 bases, and 11 bases had no gene match. Germline values: CDR1 MNHEY, CDR2 SVGAGI. The CDR3 extends over 15 amino acids.

The chain combines TRBV11-3 with TRBJ2-5, with D maybe TRBD1 (7 bases). The germline CDR1 and CDR2 sequences are SGHNT and YENEEA. The V gene lost 5 bases and the J gene lost 3 bases, with 10 bases spanning the gap. The CDR3 runs 13 residues. Here the CDR3 DNA reads TGTGCCAGCAGCCGCAGGGGGGAAGAGACCCAGTACTTC. Protein: CASSRRGEETQYF.